The clone carrying this TCR beta chain was seen a handful of times. As yet, its antigen is unknown. A library prepared for alpha chains yielded this beta chain as an off-target read; its size is of little meaning. MiXCR, applied by TCRdb to the 5' RACE reads, yields one record per CDR3 protein. Among fewer than 10,000 distinct CDR3 sequences listed, roughly 7% were seen once. The sample originates from a study of spatial heterogeneity in lung cancer. Regarding the study as a whole: One measure, the expanded intratumoral alpha and beta TCR count, tracked tumor mutation counts.

Germline CDR1 and CDR2: LNHNV and YYDKDF (reference sequence). V lost 3 bases and J lost 3, with 11 bases in between. The length of the CDR3 is 14 residues. The time point was: sample taken at primary tumor resection. The chain links TRBV15 to TRBJ1-1; D gene uncertain. The sequence derives from a female donor with early-stage non-small cell lung cancer. The sample was lung tumor tissue, taken at surgery. The CDR3 spells CATSSWKGDTEAFF. The CDR3, as DNA: TGTGCCACCAGCAGTTGGAAGGGAGACACTGAAGCTTTCTTT.